This TCR beta chain was retrieved from a study of CD8+ T cells in alopecia areata. Trimming left V 2 bases short and J 5 bases short, with 13 bases between. Germline lookup yields CDR1 MNHEY and CDR2 SVGAGI. The CDR3 is 16 residues long. This clone was picked up one time. RNA extraction was followed by reverse transcription into cDNA, which acted as the sequencing template. Using immunoSEQ multiplex PCR, the repertoire was profiled, and TCRdb retains in-frame clones only, with some absent. Counted here are about 30,000 clones, around 62% occurring once; the ten biggest clones make up around 17%. The clonotype was recovered from a human donor with alopecia areata. The V gene is TRBV6-5, the J gene TRBJ1-6; D perhaps matches TRBD1 (5 bases). The sample was NKG2D-high CD8+ T cells sorted from blood. This CDR3 is CASSYLGPADNSPLHF. In DNA form, the CDR3 reads TGTGCCAGCAGTTACCTGGGGCCGGCCGATAATTCACCCCTCCACTTT.